A single sample is the source of the 27 T cell receptor beta chains below, sequenced in a study of T-cell memory formation after mild COVID-19. One entry per CDR3 protein, called by TCRdb with MiXCR from the 5' RACE reads. The sample has 500,000 to 550,000 distinct CDR3 sequences, around 20% seen once; the top ten hold around 13%. Sequenced input: PBMCs or a T cell subset sorted from them (not recorded which). The receptor source for this set is an adult woman who had mild COVID-19 (a few samples of this study predate the infection). Cell type and time point are not known.

This clonotype was detected a few times. One junction end does not reproduce the germline sequence, and a read error may be involved. This chain links TRBV12-3 or TRBV12-4 with TRBJ1-1; no firm D call. There are 13 residues in the CDR3. CDR3 in DNA: TGTGCCAGCCGTTTAGGGTTGAACACTGAAGCTTTCTTT. Protein product: CASRLGLNTEAFF.

There are a few counts of this clonotype. V gene TRBV7-9 combines with J gene TRBJ2-7; D perhaps matches TRBD1 (6 bases). Trimming removed 0 bases at V and 2 bases at J, with 11 bases between. Germline V gene sequence: CDR1 SEHNR, CDR2 FQNEAQ (reference sequence). CDR3 length: 15 residues. The DNA for the CDR3 is TGTGCCAGCAGCTTAGCAGATAAGGGGGCCTACGAGCAGTACTTC. This sequence encodes CASSLADKGAYEQYF.

This clonotype has a handful of counts. CDR3 sequence reads: CASSPGRRYSNQPQHF. DNA of the CDR3: TGTGCCAGCTCACCTGGACGGCGTTATAGCAATCAGCCCCAGCATTTT. The chain combines TRBV18 with TRBJ1-5; D uncertain. From germline, CDR1 is KGHSH and CDR2 LQKENI. Trimming pared 3 bases from V and 0 bases from J, leaving 12 bases between. The CDR3 totals 16 residues.

The rearrangement joins TRBV5-1 to TRBJ2-7; 8 nucleotides align to TRBD2. Trimming removed 0 bases from V and 0 bases from J; junction bases left unmatched: 2. Per the germline V gene, CDR1 is SGHRS and CDR2 is YFSETQ. The CDR3 runs to 15 residues. The CDR3 reads CASSLDGTSSYEQYF. For the CDR3, the DNA is TGCGCCAGCAGCTTGGATGGGACTAGCTCCTACGAGCAGTACTTC. Filled out from reference TRBV5-1 and TRBJ2-7, the complete variable domain reads KAGVTQTPRYLIKTRGQQVTLSCSPISGHRSVSWYQQTPGQGLQFLFEYFSETQRNKGNFPGRFSGRQFSNSRSEMNVSTLELGDSALYLCASSLDGTSSYEQYFGPGTRLTVT.

The J gene is TRBJ1-2, the V gene TRBV4-1; D not resolved. Trimming pared 0 bases from V and 4 bases from J, leaving 12 bases between. In germline, CDR1 is MGHRA, CDR2 YSYEKL. This CDR3 region has 15 residues. CDR3 residues: CASSQDWVHGYGYTF. The CDR3 region has the DNA TGCGCCAGCAGCCAAGATTGGGTCCATGGCTATGGCTACACCTTC.

The chain recombines TRBV12-3 or TRBV12-4 with TRBJ1-1, with a tentative D call TRBD1 (6 bases). The germline V and J ends were trimmed by 6 bases and 5 bases, with 19 bases remaining between them. The CDR3 consists of 15 residues. The CDR3, as DNA: TGTGCCAGCAGGGCTGACAGGCTTGGTGGAACTGAAGCTTTCTTT. Protein: CASRADRLGGTEAFF.

The chain combines TRBV9 with TRBJ2-3; D is perhaps TRBD1 (5 bases). CDR1 and CDR2 from the germline V gene are SGDLS and YYNGEE. The V and J ends lost 0 bases and 0 bases respectively, with 8 bases between them. The CDR3 has 15 amino acids. The CDR3 sequence: CASSVVPGSTDTQYF. The CDR3 bases are TGTGCCAGCAGCGTAGTCCCAGGGAGCACAGATACGCAGTATTTT. Full variable domain (outside the CDR3, taken from reference TRBV9 and TRBJ2-3): DSGVTQTPKHLITATGQRVTLRCSPRSGDLSVYWYQQSLDQGLQFLIQYYNGEERAKGNILERFSAQQFPDLHSELNLSSLELGDSALYFCASSVVPGSTDTQYFGPGTRLTVL.

The chain recombines TRBV7-9 with TRBJ2-7; D possibly corresponds to TRBD2 (6 bases). Looked up from germline, CDR1 is SEHNR and CDR2 is FQNEAQ (reference sequence). The CDR3 has 13 amino acids. V lost 4 bases and J lost 5, with 12 bases in between. Here the CDR3 DNA reads TGTGCCAGCAGCTCGACGGGGGTCCACGAGCAGTACTTC. This encodes CASSSTGVHEQYF.

The genes are TRBV7-9 and TRBJ1-2; no clear D gene. The CDR3 totals 18 residues. V was clipped by 1 base and J by 4 bases, with 22 bases between them. Germline CDR1 SEHNR, CDR2 FQNEAQ (reference sequence). The CDR3 sequence is CASSLVVADRTSVYGYTF. The DNA for the CDR3 is TGTGCCAGCAGCTTAGTGGTAGCGGACCGAACTTCCGTCTATGGCTACACCTTC.

In this sample, this clonotype turned up a few times. The rearrangement joins TRBV2 to TRBJ2-2, with D tentatively TRBD1 or TRBD2 (6 bases each). V lost 8 bases and J lost 5, with 12 bases in between. The germline V gene encodes CDR1 SNHLY and CDR2 FYNNEI. This CDR3 has 13 residues. The DNA of the CDR3 is TGTGCCAGCCGTTGGAGGGGGACCGGGGAGCTGTTTTTT. This codes for CASRWRGTGELFF.

The table lists this clonotype with a few counts. The V call is TRBV20-1, the J call TRBJ1-3; no firm D call. The CDR3 runs 13 residues. Deletions cut 5 bases from V and 2 bases from J, with 10 bases between. Germline V gives CDR1 DFQATT, CDR2 SNEGSKA (reference sequence). The CDR3 sequence is CSARKGPGNTIYF. The CDR3 region has the DNA TGCAGTGCTCGCAAGGGTCCTGGAAACACCATATATTTT.

This clonotype was seen a few times. The chain joins TRBV9 to TRBJ2-3; 11 nucleotides line up with TRBD2. Germline V gene sequence: CDR1 SGDLS, CDR2 YYNGEE. J lost 3 bases, V lost 4 bases, and 10 bases had no gene match. This CDR3 is 17 amino acids long. The CDR3 loop is CASSLEASGRSTDTQYF. Written as DNA, the CDR3 is TGTGCCAGCAGCCTAGAGGCTAGCGGGAGGTCTACAGATACGCAGTATTTT.

V is TRBV7-2 and J is TRBJ2-7, with 13 bases identical to TRBD2. V lost 3 bases to trimming and J lost 5 bases; unmatched junction nucleotides: 16. Per the germline V gene, CDR1 is SGHTA and CDR2 is FQGNSA. The CDR3 spans 19 residues. The CDR3 DNA follows: TGTGCCAGCAGCTTTCGTTGGACTAGCGGGAGCCTGATGGGCGACGAGCAGTACTTC. This gives the protein CASSFRWTSGSLMGDEQYF.

The V and J genes are TRBV5-1 and TRBJ1-4, with TRBD1 matching over 12 bases. From germline, CDR1 is SGHRS and CDR2 YFSETQ. CDR3 length equals 16 residues. The junction had 9 bases not matched to a gene; V was cut back by 4 bases and J by 8 bases. CDR3 sequence reads: CASSAGTGGFGEKLFF. The CDR3 DNA sequence: TGCGCCAGCAGCGCAGGGACAGGGGGCTTCGGGGAAAAACTGTTTTTT.

The rearrangement links TRBV7-8 to TRBJ1-1; no clear D. V lost 3 bases to trimming and J lost 7 bases, with 12 bases between them. The CDR3 is 13 amino acids. Germline values: CDR1 SGHVS, CDR2 FQNEAQ. In DNA form, the CDR3 reads TGTGCCAGCAGCTTGGGCAGGTTAAGTGAAGCTTTCTTT. Translated: CASSLGRLSEAFF. The whole variable domain, remainder taken from reference TRBV7-8 and TRBJ1-1, is GAGVSQSPRYKVAKRGQDVALRCDPISGHVSLFWYQQALGQGPEFLTYFQNEAQLDKSGLPSDRFFAERPEGSVSTLKIQRTQQEDSAVYLCASSLGRLSEAFFGQGTRLTVV.

V usage is TRBV4-3 and J usage is TRBJ2-7; a weak D match, TRBD2 (6 bases). This CDR3 contains 20 residues. The germline CDR1 and CDR2 sequences are LGHNA and YSLEER. V lost 0 bases and J 3 bases, leaving 27 bases between the germline ends. The CDR3 DNA sequence: TGCGCCAGCAGCCAAGATCCAGCGGGTAGGGGACCTCAGGGTCTCTACGAGCAGTACTTC. Amino acids: CASSQDPAGRGPQGLYEQYF.

The V call is TRBV5-1, the J call TRBJ2-1; 10 bases fit TRBD2. The CDR3 loop spans 16 amino acids. Germline V gives CDR1 SGHRS, CDR2 YFSETQ. V trimming: 5 bases; J trimming: 7 bases; junction bases outside the gene matches: 12. The CDR3 here is CASRPDGGLAVNEQFF. The CDR3 DNA sequence: TGCGCCAGCAGGCCAGACGGTGGACTAGCGGTGAATGAGCAGTTCTTC.

This clonotype was found a few times. The CDR3 spells CASSLQGPNTGELFF. The CDR3 coding sequence is TGTGCCAGCAGCCTACAGGGGCCGAACACCGGGGAGCTGTTTTTT. The chain has TRBV11-2 and TRBJ2-2; 7 bases are a match to TRBD1. With 5 bases clipped from V and 0 bases from J, the junction kept 3 bases outside the gene matches. The CDR3 loop spans 15 amino acids. The germline CDR1 and CDR2 sequences are SGHAT and FQNNGV. Filled out from reference TRBV11-2 and TRBJ2-2, the complete variable domain reads EAGVAQSPRYKIIEKRQSVAFWCNPISGHATLYWYQQILGQGPKLLIQFQNNGVVDDSQLPKDRFSAERLKGVDSTLKIQPAKLEDSAVYLCASSLQGPNTGELFFGEGSRLTVL.

This clonotype was seen more than once but under ten times. The CDR3 region is CASSENRADGETQYF. As DNA, the CDR3 is TGTGCCAGCAGTGAAAATAGGGCAGACGGAGAGACCCAGTACTTC. This sequence joins TRBV6-1 and TRBJ2-5; no clear D. V gave up 2 bases and J gave up 4 bases, with 14 bases separating them. Germline V CDR1 and CDR2: MNHNS, SASEGT. The CDR3 length is 15 residues.

In its sample, this clonotype was seen a few times. V usage is TRBV29-1 and J usage is TRBJ2-3; no clear D. CDR3 length: 14 amino acids. In germline, CDR1 is SQVTM, CDR2 ANQGSEA. Deletions cut 4 bases from V and 2 bases from J, with 13 bases between. In DNA form, the CDR3 reads TGCAGCGTTGCCCGTCAGACTGACACAGATACGCAGTATTTT. This encodes CSVARQTDTDTQYF.

This clonotype was seen only a few times. The chain couples TRBV4-2 to TRBJ2-7; TRBD1 or TRBD2 may be the D gene (5 bases each). Germline V lookup: CDR1 LGHNA, CDR2 YNFKEQ. The V end was cut by 1 base, the J end by 5 bases, with 18 bases between. The CDR3 extends over 16 amino acids. CDR3 DNA: TGTGCCAGCAGCCAAGGGAAACGGGACCAACCCCACGAGCAGTACTTC. This translates into CASSQGKRDQPHEQYF.

This clonotype appeared many times. The chain uses TRBV7-8 and TRBJ1-6; D remains ambiguous. Germline CDR1 and CDR2: SGHVS and FQNEAQ. The CDR3 totals 18 residues. The V gene lost 4 bases and the J gene lost 5 bases, with 21 bases spanning the gap. Written as DNA, the CDR3 is TGTGCCAGCAGCTCCCCTATTTTCCTCGGGCTGAATAATTCACCCCTCCACTTT. Protein sequence: CASSSPIFLGLNNSPLHF.

The chain carries TRBV20-1 and TRBJ2-7; D perhaps matches TRBD2 (5 bases). Germline V gives CDR1 DFQATT, CDR2 SNEGSKA (reference sequence). This CDR3 is built from 16 residues. V lost 4 bases to trimming and J lost 2 bases, with 21 bases between them. The CDR3 DNA is TGCAGTGCTATCCCCCTGAGGGTAGCGACTACCTACGAGCAGTACTTC. Its protein is CSAIPLRVATTYEQYF.

The chain recombines TRBV9 with TRBJ2-2, with TRBD2 matching over 9 bases. Germline V CDR1 and CDR2: SGDLS, YYNGEE. The CDR3 sequence is 15 residues long. V lost 3 bases and J lost 5; bases outside the gene matches: 5. The DNA for the CDR3 is TGTGCCAGCAGCGGTGCTAGCGGGGATACCGGGGAGCTGTTTTTT. Translated, it gives CASSGASGDTGELFF.

V is TRBV20-1 and J is TRBJ1-2; tentatively, D is TRBD1 (5 bases). This CDR3 is built from 13 residues. Germline V gives CDR1 DFQATT, CDR2 SNEGSKA (reference sequence). Trimming removed 6 bases from V and 8 bases from J, with 19 bases in between. The DNA of the CDR3 is TGCAGTGCGAGGCGCGTCGGGGCGCGCGGCTACACCTTC. Translating it yields CSARRVGARGYTF.

CDR3 coding DNA: TGTGCCACCAGCGGACAACCCGGGACTAGCGGGAGTAGTGAGCAGTTCTTC. Translated: CATSGQPGTSGSSEQFF. The gene calls are TRBV15 and TRBJ2-1; TRBD2 matches 14 bases. V was clipped by 5 bases and J by 9 bases; unmatched bases: 12. This CDR3 region has 17 residues. Germline V lookup: CDR1 LNHNV, CDR2 YYDKDF (reference sequence).

This chain links TRBV23-1 with TRBJ1-2; weak D call: TRBD1 (5 bases). TRBV23-1 is an open reading frame whose function is uncertain. Between the trimmed V and J ends, which lost 4 bases and 4 bases, there was a span of 19 bases. The CDR3 is 16 residues long. CDR3 in DNA: TGCGCCAGCAGTCCGCCTGGGACCAGTGGGAGCTATGGCTACACCTTC. It codes for CASSPPGTSGSYGYTF.